Following are 14 T cell receptor beta chains from one sample sequenced in a study of T cells in Graves' hyperthyroidism and ophthalmopathy. Amplified TCR beta CDR3 regions came from RNA transcripts. RT-PCR in the first round (using the HTBI primer set) targeted the TCR CDR3. TCRdb re-derived calls from the multiplex PCR reads in MiXCR, one entry per CDR3 protein. The repertoire holds hundreds of thousands of distinct CDR3 sequences, with about a third as singletons. Sequencing used blood. These receptors originate from a woman aged 40 to 55 with Graves' hyperthyroidism.

In the case of this clonotype: Mismatch with germline at one junction end may stem from a read error. V is TRBV6-5 and J is TRBJ1-2; 7 bases are a match to TRBD1. CDR3 length: 13 residues. Germline CDR1 MNHEY, CDR2 SVGAGI. Written as DNA, the CDR3 is TGTGCCATCAGTTACTCGAACAGGGGTGGCTACACCTTC. Translated: CAISYSNRGGYTF.

A remark on this clonotype: Relative to the germline gene, one junction end is altered; a read error may explain this. The chain carries TRBV5-4 and TRBJ1-1; D is unresolved. CDR3 length equals 15 residues. CDR1 and CDR2 (germline): SGHNT, YYREEE (reference sequence). The CDR3 is CASSSATGMNTEAFF. DNA for the CDR3: TGCGCCAGCAGCTCCGCGACTGGTATGAACACTGAAGCTTTCTTT.

V is TRBV12-3 or TRBV12-4 and J is TRBJ1-2; D is possibly TRBD1 (6 bases). The CDR3 extends over 14 amino acids. V was trimmed by 5 bases and J by 8 bases, leaving 18 bases between them. The chain's CDR3 is CASSPQRRGSGYTF. CDR3 DNA sequence: TGTGCCAGCAGTCCCCAGAGAAGGGGGAGCGGCTACACCTTC.

The chain combines TRBV20-1 with TRBJ2-7; D perhaps matches TRBD2 (5 bases). The CDR3 consists of 13 residues. CDR1 and CDR2 from the germline V gene are DFQATT and SNEGSKA (reference sequence). Trimming removed 0 bases from V and 5 bases from J, with 11 bases in between. The CDR3 loop reads CSARDPGSNEQYF. The CDR3 DNA reads as TGCAGTGCTAGAGATCCTGGGAGCAACGAGCAGTACTTC.

This rearrangement joins TRBV24-1 to TRBJ2-5, with TRBD1 matching over 10 bases. J lost 2 bases, V lost 7 bases, and 6 bases had no gene match. The CDR3 runs 15 residues. The V gene's germline CDR1 is KGHDR and CDR2 SFDVKD. DNA for the CDR3: TGTGCCACCAGCCGGGGACAGGGGCCTCAAGAGACCCAGTACTTC. Its translation: CATSRGQGPQETQYF.

Turning to this clonotype: The final CDR3 position lacks the conserved phenylalanine or tryptophan, pointing to a likely read error. The genes are TRBV19 and TRBJ2-7; no clear D gene. The ends were cut back, 4 bases at V and 4 bases at J, with 8 bases in the middle. CDR1 is LNHDA, CDR2 SQIVND, per germline (reference sequence). The CDR3 totals 12 residues. In nucleotides, the CDR3 is TGTGCCAGTAGTACCTCCTCATACGAGCAGTACCTC. Protein: CASSTSSYEQYL.

This clonotype was seen ten or more times. The genes are TRBV12-3 or TRBV12-4 and TRBJ2-7; D ambiguous. The CDR3 totals 12 residues. V lost 5 bases and J lost 6, with 11 bases in between. The CDR3 region has the DNA TGTGCCAGCAGTATAGAGTGGGGCGAGCAGTACTTC. Translation gives CASSIEWGEQYF.

This clonotype was picked up a small number of times. The rearrangement links TRBV4-3 to TRBJ1-5; D gene unclear. Trimming cost V 0 bases and J 6 bases, with 12 bases left between them. The CDR3 is 15 residues long. CDR1 is LGHNA and CDR2 is YSLEER in the germline V gene. The CDR3 loop reads CASSQDIGVAQPQHF. CDR3 nucleotides: TGCGCCAGCAGCCAAGATATCGGGGTCGCTCAGCCCCAGCATTTT.

This clonotype was recorded many times. This chain uses TRBV11-2 with TRBJ1-5, with 9 positions matching TRBD1. V lost 5 bases to trimming and J lost 5 bases; unmatched junction nucleotides: 7. CDR1 and CDR2 (germline): SGHAT, FQNNGV. This CDR3 region has 15 residues. CDR3 nucleotide sequence: TGTGCCAGCAGCCTAACAGGGGGCGTTGATCAGCCCCAGCATTTT. Amino acids: CASSLTGGVDQPQHF.

Only a few counts were recorded for this clonotype. Germline and junction disagree at one end, which may indicate a read error. V is TRBV7-7 and J is TRBJ2-5, with 8 bases that match TRBD2. CDR1 and CDR2 (germline): SSHAT, FNYEAQ (reference sequence). This CDR3 has 15 amino acids. The CDR3 reads CASSPGPSGQETQYF. CDR3 nucleotides: TGTGCTAGCAGCCCGGGACCTAGCGGGCAAGAGACCCAGTACTTC. Complete variable domain (other parts from reference TRBV7-7 and TRBJ2-5): GAGVSQSPRYKVTKRGQDVTLRCDPISSHATLYWYQQALGQGPEFLTYFNYEAQPDKSGLPSDRFSAERPEGSISTLTIQRTEQRDSAMYRCASSPGPSGQETQYFGPGTRLLVL.

Concerning this clonotype itself: Just one base apart from a much larger clone, this may be a read error. The chain recombines TRBV29-1 with TRBJ2-7, with 7 bases aligning to TRBD1. With 2 bases clipped from V and 3 bases from J, the junction kept 7 bases outside the gene matches. The CDR3 loop spans 14 amino acids. CDR1 is SQVTM, CDR2 ANQGSEA, per germline. The CDR3, as DNA: TGCAGCGTTGAAATTGGGACAGACGACTACGAGCAGTACTTC. Translated: CSVEIGTDDYEQYF.

Regarding this clonotype: A clone one base away is much larger, so this may be a read error. The chain carries TRBV19 and TRBJ1-1; D might be TRBD1 (5 bases). The CDR3 loop spans 14 amino acids. Germline CDR1 is LNHDA and CDR2 is SQIVND (reference sequence). Here the CDR3 reads CACRDPGQGEIAFF. In DNA, the CDR3 is TGTGCCTGTAGGGACCCCGGGCAGGGTGAAATAGCTTTCTTT.

This clonotype has a handful of counts. The rearrangement uses TRBV12-3 or TRBV12-4 and TRBJ1-3; no clear D gene. V was clipped by 5 bases and J by 0 bases, with 8 bases between them. The CDR3 sequence is 14 residues long. CDR3 in DNA: TGTGCCAGCAGTCCACTACACTCTGGAAACACCATATATTTT. Protein product: CASSPLHSGNTIYF.

This clonotype was counted between two and nine times. The chain carries TRBV2 and TRBJ2-7; possibly TRBD1 for D (6 bases). V shed 5 bases and J shed 2 bases, with 13 bases lying between them. The length of the CDR3 is 14 residues. In germline, CDR1 is SNHLY, CDR2 FYNNEI. CDR3 region: CASSFRQVAYEQYF. DNA for the CDR3: TGTGCCAGCAGTTTTCGACAGGTGGCCTACGAGCAGTACTTC.